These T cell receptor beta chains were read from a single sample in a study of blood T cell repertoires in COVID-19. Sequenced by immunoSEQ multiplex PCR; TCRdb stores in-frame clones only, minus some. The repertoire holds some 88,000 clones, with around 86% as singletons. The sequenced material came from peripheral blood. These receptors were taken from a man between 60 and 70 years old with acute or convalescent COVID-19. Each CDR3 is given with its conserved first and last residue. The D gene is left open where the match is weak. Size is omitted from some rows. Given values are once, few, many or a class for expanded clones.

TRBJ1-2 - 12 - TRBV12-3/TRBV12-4 TGTGCCAGCACCCTAGGCATTTTAGACTACACCTTC CASTLGILDYTF
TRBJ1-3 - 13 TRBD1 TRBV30 TGTGCCGGGGACAGGCGGCTTGGAAACACCATATATTTT CAGDRRLGNTIYF
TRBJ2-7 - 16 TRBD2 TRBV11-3 TGTGCCAGCAGCTTAGGTGGCGGGGGGGGGTCCTACGAGCAGTACTTC CASSLGGGGGSYEQYF
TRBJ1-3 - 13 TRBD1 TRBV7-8 TGTGCCAGCAGCCGGGACAGGGGAGACACCATATATTTT CASSRDRGDTIYF
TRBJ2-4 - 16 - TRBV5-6 TGTGCCAGCAGCCCCCGCGGCTCTTTAGCCAAAAACATTCAGTACTTC CASSPRGSLAKNIQYF
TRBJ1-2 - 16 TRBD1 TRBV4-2 TGTGCCAGCAGCCAAGATGCGGGACAGATTAACTATGGCTACACCTTC CASSQDAGQINYGYTF
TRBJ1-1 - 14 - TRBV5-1 TGCGCCAGCAGCTTTGGAGTTGACAGCTTGGGAGCTTTCTTT CASSFGVDSLGAFF
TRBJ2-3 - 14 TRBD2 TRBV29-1 TGCAGCACTCATAGCGGGAGGAGCACAGATACGCAGTATTTT CSTHSGRSTDTQYF
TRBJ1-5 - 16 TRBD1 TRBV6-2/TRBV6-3 TGTGCCAGCAGTTACGGAGGGGGCTATAGCAATCAGCCCCAGCATTTT CASSYGGGYSNQPQHF
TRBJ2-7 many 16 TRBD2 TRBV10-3 TGTGCCATCGGGGGACTAGCGGGAGGGCGGACCTACGAGCAGTACTTC CAIGGLAGGRTYEQYF
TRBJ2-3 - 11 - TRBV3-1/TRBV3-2 TGTGCCAGCAGCTCGACAGATACGCAGTATTTT CASSSTDTQYF
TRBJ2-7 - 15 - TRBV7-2 TGTGCCAGCAGCTTAGTCCCCAGGGAAGCCTACGAGCAGTACTTC CASSLVPREAYEQYF
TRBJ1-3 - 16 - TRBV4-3 TGCGCCAGCAGCCAATGGACTACAGGCTCTGGAAACACCATATATTTT CASSQWTTGSGNTIYF
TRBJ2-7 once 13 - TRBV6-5 TGTGCCAGCAGTTATCTACAGCTATACGAGCAGTACTTC CASSYLQLYEQYF
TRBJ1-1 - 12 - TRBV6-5 TGTGCCAGCAGTCGAAGGGGCACTGAAGCTTTCTTT CASSRRGTEAFF
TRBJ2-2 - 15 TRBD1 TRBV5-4 TGTGCCAGCAGCATACAGGGGGTGGACACCGGGGAGCTGTTTTTT CASSIQGVDTGELFF
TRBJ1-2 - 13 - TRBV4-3 TGCGCCAGCAGCCCGGAGACTAACTATGGCTACACCTTC CASSPETNYGYTF
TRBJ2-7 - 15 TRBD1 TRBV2 TGTGCCAGCAGTAGACAGGGAAGCGGAACCTACGAGCAGTACTTC CASSRQGSGTYEQYF
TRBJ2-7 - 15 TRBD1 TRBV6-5 TGTGCCAGCAGTTACTCGGGACAGCAAACCTACGAGCAGTACTTC CASSYSGQQTYEQYF
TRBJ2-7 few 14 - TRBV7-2 TGTGCCAGCAGCTTAGCCGGCGGATCCTACGAGCAGTACTTC CASSLAGGSYEQYF
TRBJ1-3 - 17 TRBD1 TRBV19 TGTGCCAGTTCCGGGACAGGAATCTTATTCTCTGGAAACACCATATATTTT CASSGTGILFSGNTIYF
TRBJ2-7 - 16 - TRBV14 TGTGCCAGCAGCCGGACTGGGAGCGACCTCTCCTACGAGCAGTACTTC CASSRTGSDLSYEQYF
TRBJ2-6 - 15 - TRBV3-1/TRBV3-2 TGTGCCAGCAGCCCGACTACCTCTGGGGCCAACGTCCTGACTTTC CASSPTTSGANVLTF
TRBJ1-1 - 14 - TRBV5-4 TGTGCCAGCAGCTTGGACCCGGGGAACACTGAAGCTTTCTTT CASSLDPGNTEAFF
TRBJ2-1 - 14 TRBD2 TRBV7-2 TGTGCCAGCGGGGGCGGGGGGGCCTACAATGAGCAGTTCTTC CASGGGGAYNEQFF
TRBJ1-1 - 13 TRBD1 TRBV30 TGTGCCTGGAGTGTCCGGCCAGGGGGTGAAGCTTTCTTT CAWSVRPGGEAFF
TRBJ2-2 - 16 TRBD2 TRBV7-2 TGTGCCAGCAGCTTAGGCGGACTAGCGGGGTTCGGGGAGCTGTTTTTT CASSLGGLAGFGELFF
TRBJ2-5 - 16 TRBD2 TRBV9 TGTGCCAGCAGCGTAGGAACTAGCGGGGGACAAGAGACCCAGTACTTC CASSVGTSGGQETQYF
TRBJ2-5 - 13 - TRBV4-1 TGCGCCAGCAGCCTCTGGGGAGTGGAGACCCAGTACTTC CASSLWGVETQYF
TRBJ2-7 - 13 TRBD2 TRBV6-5 TGTGCCAGCAAAGCGGGAACGTACTACGAGCAGTACTTC CASKAGTYYEQYF
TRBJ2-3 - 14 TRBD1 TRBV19 TGTGCCAGCGACAGGGGCCGTGGCTCAGATACGCAGTATTTT CASDRGRGSDTQYF
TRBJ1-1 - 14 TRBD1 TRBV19 TGTGCCAGTAGTATAGAGACAGGGCGCACTGAAGCTTTCTTT CASSIETGRTEAFF
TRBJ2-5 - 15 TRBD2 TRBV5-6 TGTGCCAGCAGCCCGGGACTAGCGGGACGGGAGACCCAGTACTTC CASSPGLAGRETQYF
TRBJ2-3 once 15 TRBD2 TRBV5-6 TGTGCCTCGGGCGAAGCGGGAGTTAACACAGATACGCAGTATTTT CASGEAGVNTDTQYF
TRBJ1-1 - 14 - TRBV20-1 TGCAGTGCTAGTCCGGGCAGGGTAAACACTGAAGCTTTCTTT CSASPGRVNTEAFF
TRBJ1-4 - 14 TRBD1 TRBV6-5 TGTGCCAGCAGAGCGACAGGGGGCTTGGAAAAACTGTTTTTT CASRATGGLEKLFF
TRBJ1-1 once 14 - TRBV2 TGTGCCAGCACCCCAAATCGGGTGAACACTGAAGCTTTCTTT CASTPNRVNTEAFF
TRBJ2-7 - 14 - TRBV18 TGTGCCAGCTCACAGGAACGGGACTCCTACGAGCAGTACTTC CASSQERDSYEQYF
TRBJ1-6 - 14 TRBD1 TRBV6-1 TGTGCCAGCACCAACGGACAGGGTGGTTCACCCCTCCACTTT CASTNGQGGSPLHF
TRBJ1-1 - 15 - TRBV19 TGTGCCAGTAGTATAGGAGGCTTCCTGAACACTGAAGCTTTCTTT CASSIGGFLNTEAFF
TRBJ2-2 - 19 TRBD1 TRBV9 TGTGCCAGCAGCGTCCACCCGGGACAGCTCGGACATGGCCCCGGGGAGCTGTTTTTT CASSVHPGQLGHGPGELFF
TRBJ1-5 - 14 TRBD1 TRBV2 TGTGCCAGCAGTTTACGACAGGGTTATCAGCCCCAGCATTTT CASSLRQGYQPQHF
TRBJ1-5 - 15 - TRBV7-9 TGTGCCAGCAGCTTAGAAGGGGTTAGCAATCAGCCCCAGCATTTT CASSLEGVSNQPQHF
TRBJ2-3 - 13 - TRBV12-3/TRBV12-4 TGTGCCAGCAGTCCCGGACACTTGGTTTCGCAGTATTTT CASSPGHLVSQYF
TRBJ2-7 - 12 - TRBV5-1 TGCGCCAGCAGCCCCAGCCCGGGAACCGGGGTCTTC CASSPSPGTGVF
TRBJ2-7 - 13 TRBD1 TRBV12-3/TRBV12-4 TGTGCCAGCAGTCAGGGGACAGGGGCAAATCAGTACTTC CASSQGTGANQYF
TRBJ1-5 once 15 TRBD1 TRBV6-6 TGTGCCAGCAGTCCTGGACAGGGAGGGAATCAGCCCCAGCATTTT CASSPGQGGNQPQHF
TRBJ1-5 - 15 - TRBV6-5 TGTGCCAGCAGTCGTGACAGCAATAGCAATCAGCCCCAGCATTTT CASSRDSNSNQPQHF
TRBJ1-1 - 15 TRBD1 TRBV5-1 TGCGCCAGCAGCATAACAGGACAGGGTGGGACTGAAGCTTTCTTT CASSITGQGGTEAFF
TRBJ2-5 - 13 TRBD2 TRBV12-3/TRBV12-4 TGTGCCAGCAGTTCCGGGGGGGATGAGACCCAGTACTTC CASSSGGDETQYF
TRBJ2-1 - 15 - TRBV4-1 TGCGCCAGCAGCCAAGAGTGGGGGCTGCGGGAGGAGCAGTTCTTC CASSQEWGLREEQFF
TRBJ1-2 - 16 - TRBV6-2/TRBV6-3 TGTGCCAGCAGTTACCTTCGGGACGGGGGGAACTATGGCTACACCTTC CASSYLRDGGNYGYTF
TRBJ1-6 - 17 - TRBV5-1 TGCGCCAGCAGCTTGGAGGTTGTAGCCCCCAGTCGCTCACCCCTCCACTTT CASSLEVVAPSRSPLHF
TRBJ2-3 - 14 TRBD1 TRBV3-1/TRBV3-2 TGTGCCAGCAGTCGGACAGGGGGGTTAGATACGCAGTATTTT CASSRTGGLDTQYF